The 8 T cell receptor beta chains listed next were all sequenced from one sample in a study of cytotoxic CD8 clonotypes in ibrutinib-treated CLL. The table came from immunoSEQ multiplex PCR; TCRdb's copy has only in-frame clones and leaves some out. The sample records 150,000 or so clones, roughly 80% being singletons. The sequenced sample was PBMCs, obtained after 12 months of ibrutinib treatment. The receptors were gathered from a human donor with chronic lymphocytic leukemia.

This clone appeared once. The rearrangement joins TRBV27 to TRBJ1-2, with 10 bases lining up with TRBD1. The germline gives CDR1 MNHEY, CDR2 SMNVEV (reference sequence). V shed 2 bases and J 12 bases; nucleotides not matched to a gene: 12. CDR3 size: 15 residues. The CDR3 DNA is TGTGCCAGCAGTTTAATAATAGACAGGGGGCAATCCGACACCTTC. Its protein is CASSLIIDRGQSDTF.

The chain combines TRBV9 with TRBJ1-1, with 12 bases matching TRBD1. CDR1 is SGDLS and CDR2 is YYNGEE in the germline V gene. Unmatched junction bases numbered 3, after V lost 8 bases and J lost 1 base. This CDR3 region has 14 residues. The CDR3 nucleotides are TGTGCCAGTGGGACAGGGGGCGAGAACACTGAAGCTTTCTTT. It encodes CASGTGGENTEAFF.

V usage is TRBV18 and J usage is TRBJ1-6; no clear D gene. CDR1 is KGHSH and CDR2 is LQKENI in the germline V gene. The V gene lost 6 bases and the J gene lost 3 bases, with 12 bases spanning the gap. CDR3 length equals 15 residues. CDR3 residues: CASSTLEDYNSPLHF. For the CDR3, the DNA is TGTGCCAGCTCCACCTTGGAAGACTATAATTCACCCCTCCACTTT. Using reference TRBV18 and TRBJ1-6 for the parts outside the CDR3, the full variable domain is NAGVMQNPRHLVRRRGQEARLRCSPMKGHSHVYWYRQLPEEGLKFMVYLQKENIIDESGMPKERFSAEFPKEGPSILRIQQVVRGDSAAYFCASSTLEDYNSPLHFGNGTRLTVT.

The genes are TRBV6-5 and TRBJ2-2; 7 nucleotides line up with TRBD1. This CDR3 has 15 amino acids. Germline CDR1 MNHEY, CDR2 SVGAGI. The V segment lost 2 bases and the J segment 5 bases; nucleotides outside the gene matches: 5. The CDR3: CASSYDRATTGELFF. As DNA, the CDR3 is TGTGCCAGCAGTTACGACAGGGCGACGACCGGGGAGCTGTTTTTT.

This rearrangement joins TRBV27 to TRBJ2-7, with a weak D call TRBD2 (5 bases). The V and J ends lost 1 base and 0 bases respectively, with 7 bases between them. The CDR3 is 14 amino acids. CDR1 MNHEY and CDR2 SMNVEV come from the germline V gene (reference sequence). For the CDR3, the DNA is TGTGCCAGCAGTTTATTCGGGGTCTCCTACGAGCAGTACTTC. It is translated as CASSLFGVSYEQYF.

The V gene is TRBV19, the J gene TRBJ2-1; 7 bases are a match to TRBD2. CDR3 length: 16 residues. In germline, CDR1 is LNHDA, CDR2 SQIVND (reference sequence). After removal of 0 bases from V and 2 bases from J, the junction contained 4 bases not matched to a gene. CDR3 bases: TGTGCCAGTAGTATAGATCGAAGCGGGACCTACAATGAGCAGTTCTTC. Translation gives CASSIDRSGTYNEQFF.

The V gene is TRBV6-4, the J gene TRBJ2-3; TRBD2 agrees at 10 bases. The CDR3 sequence is 15 residues long. V shed 5 bases, J shed 3 bases, and the junction held 5 bases outside the gene matches. Germline CDR1 and CDR2: MRHNA and SNTAGT. The chain's CDR3 is CASSSGLAETDTQYF. The CDR3 DNA follows: TGTGCCAGCAGTTCCGGACTAGCGGAAACAGATACGCAGTATTTT.

Points on this clone: Other nucleotide sequences in the sample specify the same CDR3. This chain links TRBV7-2 with TRBJ2-7, with 9 bases lining up with TRBD1. Germline V gene sequence: CDR1 SGHTA, CDR2 FQGNSA. V shed 4 bases, J shed 5 bases, and the junction held 3 bases outside the gene matches. The CDR3 sequence is 13 residues long. CDR3 loop: CASSSDRGNEQYF. DNA of the CDR3: TGTGCCAGCAGCTCGGACAGGGGAAACGAGCAGTACTTC.